The 9 T cell receptor beta chains below come from one sample, sequenced in a study of tumor and adjacent non-tumor tissue in lung cancer. Three rounds of nested PCR, following a modified ARM-PCR protocol, produced the TCRbeta library. TCRdb fed the multiplex PCR reads into MiXCR, producing one record per CDR3 protein. The sample gives about 93,000 distinct CDR3 sequences, roughly 62% of which show up once; roughly 15% is in the top ten. RNA was extracted from bulk tissue without any cell sorting. The sample taken for sequencing was lung tumor tissue. These receptors were obtained from a man in his 70s with non-small cell lung cancer.

On this clonotype itself: A read error is likely, as this CDR3 ends without the conserved phenylalanine or tryptophan. It is unclear where the CDR3 begins or ends on the DNA, so no DNA is shown, and the CDR3 is as TCRdb lists it. The CDR3 loop reads CASSPRQYGCTI. This sequence joins TRBV12-3 or TRBV12-4 and TRBJ1-2. With termini counted, the CDR3 has 12 amino acids.

About this clonotype: Compared with germline, one end of the junction differs, possibly owing to a read error. The chain links TRBV10-3 to TRBJ1-1; 7 bases are a match to TRBD1. CDR3 length: 16 residues. Germline V gives CDR1 ENHRY, CDR2 SYGVKD. The CDR3 DNA reads TGCGCCATCAGTGAGGGAGGGGGCCTGTTGATCACTGAAGCTTTCTTT. Translated: CAISEGGGLLITEAFF.

With regard to this clonotype: Compared with germline, one end of the junction differs, possibly owing to a read error. The chain joins TRBV6-6 to TRBJ1-1; D remains ambiguous. The CDR3 runs to 14 residues. Germline assignment: CDR1 MNHNY and CDR2 SVGAGI (reference sequence). CDR3: CASFGPPPNTETFF. DNA of the CDR3: TGTGCAAGCTTTGGTCCTCCTCCTAACACTGAAACTTTCTTT.

Remarks on this clonotype: One end of the junction is discordant with germline, which a read error may explain. This chain uses TRBV4-2 with TRBJ1-5; maybe TRBD1 (6 bases). CDR1 and CDR2 (germline): LGHNA, YNFKEQ. The CDR3 extends over 18 amino acids. The CDR3 spells CGNSQGRMQGMSNQSQHF. DNA of the CDR3: TGTGGCAACAGCCAAGGGAGGATGCAGGGGATGAGCAATCAGTCCCAGCATTTT.

The V call is TRBV30, the J call TRBJ2-1; D tentatively fits TRBD1 or TRBD2 (7 bases each). The V gene's germline CDR1 is GTSNPN and CDR2 SVGIG (reference sequence). The CDR3 extends over 20 amino acids. V lost 1 base and J 5 bases, leaving 30 bases between the germline ends. CDR3 bases: TGTGCCTGGAGTGGTGGGTTCAGGGGGAGGGGCGGCCCCCCCCACAATGAGCAGTTCTTC. Protein product: CAWSGGFRGRGGPPHNEQFF. Filled out from reference TRBV30 and TRBJ2-1, the complete variable domain reads SQTIHQWPATLVQPVGSPLSLECTVEGTSNPNLYWYRQAAGRGLQLLFYSVGIGQISSEVPQNLSASRPQDRQFILSSKKLLLSDSGFYLCAWSGGFRGRGGPPHNEQFFGPGTRLTVL.

The sample holds many counts of this clonotype. The rearrangement links TRBV12-3 or TRBV12-4 to TRBJ2-7; the D call may be TRBD1 or TRBD2 (5 bases each). The germline V and J ends were trimmed by 5 bases and 2 bases, with 16 bases remaining between them. The CDR3 consists of 15 residues. The CDR3 nucleotides read TGTGCCAGCAGTCTCCGGGGCAGCCTCGCCTACGAGCAGTACTTC. Amino acid sequence: CASSLRGSLAYEQYF.

By sample share, this clonotype is medium-sized. V is TRBV11-1 and J is TRBJ2-2; TRBD1 matches at 8 bases. Per the germline V gene, CDR1 is SGHAT and CDR2 is FQDESV (reference sequence). This CDR3 spans 14 amino acids. V gave up 3 bases and J gave up 8 bases; unmatched junction bases: 5. DNA for the CDR3: TGTGCCAGCAGCTTTAACAGGGGGAGAGGGGAGCTGTTTTTT. Amino acids: CASSFNRGRGELFF.

On this clonotype itself: One end of the junction does not line up with germline, which may come from a read error. The chain uses TRBV29-1 and TRBJ2-5, with 7 nucleotides matching TRBD1. The CDR3 has 12 amino acids. CDR1 is SQVTM, CDR2 ANQGSEA, per germline. The CDR3 region is CNTRTGQETQHF. CDR3 sequence (DNA): TGCAACACCCGGACAGGACAAGAGACACAGCACTTC. Looking up the rest from reference TRBV29-1 and TRBJ2-5 gives the full variable domain: SAVISQKPSRDICQRGTSLTIQCQVDSQVTMMFWYRQQPGQSLTLIATANQGSEATYESGFVIDKFPISRPNLTFSTLTVSNMSPEDSSIYLCNTRTGQETQHFGPGTRLLVL.

This clonotype is a singleton in its sample. At one boundary the junction diverges from the germline segment, which might be a read error. This chain connects TRBV6-1 to TRBJ2-7; possibly TRBD1 for D (6 bases). The CDR3 length is 13 residues. Germline CDR1 MNHNS, CDR2 SASEGT. CDR3 residues: CVSSERTENEQYF. DNA for the CDR3: TGTGTCAGCAGTGAAAGGACAGAAAACGAGCAGTACTTC.